This entry lists 27 T cell receptor beta chains sequenced from one sample in a study of T cell responses to AZD1222 COVID-19 vaccine. Clones were read by immunoSEQ multiplex PCR, and TCRdb kept only the in-frame ones, dropping some. The data contain about 170,000 clones, just under 95% of them singletons. The source material was peripheral blood, sampled on day 0 of AZD1222 vaccination. The receptors come from an adult in good health.

Here the CDR3 DNA reads TGTGCCAGCGAGGGGACACTCCACACTGAAGCTTTCTTT. It yields the protein CASEGTLHTEAFF. The rearrangement uses TRBV28 and TRBJ1-1, with D maybe TRBD1 (6 bases). The CDR3 is made up of 13 amino acids. Germline V gene sequence: CDR1 MDHEN, CDR2 SYDVKM. Trimming shortened V by 8 bases and J by 3 bases, and 13 bases separated the two germline ends.

As DNA, the CDR3 is TGCGCCAGCAGCCAACCTATGGAGGATGAGCAGTTCTTC. Translation: CASSQPMEDEQFF. The chain couples TRBV4-1 to TRBJ2-1, with D maybe TRBD2 (5 bases). Germline V gives CDR1 MGHRA, CDR2 YSYEKL. CDR3 size: 13 residues. The ends were cut back, 2 bases at V and 8 bases at J, with 10 bases in the middle.

The sample holds a few counts of this clone. The V gene is TRBV19, the J gene TRBJ1-4; the match to TRBD1 covers 8 bases. J gave up 3 bases and V 5 bases, and 5 bases lay outside the gene matches. Per the germline V gene, CDR1 is LNHDA and CDR2 is SQIVND (reference sequence). The CDR3 contains 15 residues. The CDR3 nucleotides are TGTGCCAGTAGTGCGTACAGGGGGGCTAATGAAAAACTGTTTTTT. This translates into CASSAYRGANEKLFF.

This chain joins TRBV6-1 and TRBJ2-7; D possibly corresponds to TRBD2 (5 bases). Trimming removed 0 bases from V and 3 bases from J, with 12 bases in between. Germline CDR1 and CDR2: MNHNS and SASEGT. The length of the CDR3 is 15 residues. The DNA of the CDR3 is TGTGCCAGCAGTGAAGCCCTAGATGCGGGCTACGAGCAGTACTTC. Translating it yields CASSEALDAGYEQYF.

V is TRBV19 and J is TRBJ1-2, with D unclear. Trimming shortened V by 6 bases and J by 4 bases, and 18 bases separated the two germline ends. The germline V gene has CDR1 LNHDA and CDR2 SQIVND (reference sequence). This CDR3 comprises 15 residues. CDR3 amino acids: CASRLSGDWGYGYTF. DNA for the CDR3: TGTGCCAGTAGACTCTCGGGAGACTGGGGCTATGGCTACACCTTC. Full variable domain (remainder filled in from reference TRBV19 and TRBJ1-2): DGGITQSPKYLFRKEGQNVTLSCEQNLNHDAMYWYRQDPGQGLRLIYYSQIVNDFQKGDIAEGYSVSREKKESFPLTVTSAQKNPTAFYLCASRLSGDWGYGYTFGSGTRLTVV.

This chain connects TRBV27 to TRBJ2-3; 9 bases align to TRBD1. Losses at the gene ends were 7 bases for V and 3 bases for J; bases not matched to a gene: 11. The germline CDR1 and CDR2 sequences are MNHEY and SMNVEV (reference sequence). The CDR3 length is 16 residues. The CDR3 nucleotides are TGTGCCAGCACTCAACGGACAGGGGTTCCTACAGATACGCAGTATTTT. Its translation: CASTQRTGVPTDTQYF.

The V and J genes are TRBV2 and TRBJ1-5; D not resolved. The CDR3 sequence is 14 residues long. V was cut by 1 base and J by 2 bases, with 6 bases left in between. Looked up from germline, CDR1 is SNHLY and CDR2 is FYNNEI. CDR3 sequence: CASSEGGRNQPQHF. The CDR3, as DNA: TGTGCCAGCAGTGAAGGTGGTCGCAATCAGCCCCAGCATTTT.

This clone came up once. The rearrangement joins TRBV12-3 or TRBV12-4 to TRBJ2-3, with 7 bases that match TRBD1. The ends lost 4 bases at V and 10 bases at J; junction bases unmatched: 8. The CDR3 runs to 13 residues. The CDR3 sequence is CASSYLRQGAQYF. CDR3 coding DNA: TGTGCCAGCAGTTACCTACGACAGGGAGCGCAGTATTTT.

The chain carries TRBV19 and TRBJ2-7; possibly TRBD1 for D (5 bases). CDR3 length: 14 amino acids. CDR1 LNHDA and CDR2 SQIVND come from the germline V gene (reference sequence). V was cut by 4 bases and J by 0 bases, with 10 bases left in between. In nucleotides, the CDR3 is TGTGCCAGTAGTAGACAGATTCCCTCCTACGAGCAGTACTTC. This translates into CASSRQIPSYEQYF.

This clone was counted a single time. The genes are TRBV11-2 and TRBJ1-2, with 7 bases matching TRBD1. Germline V lookup: CDR1 SGHAT, CDR2 FQNNGV. Trimming cost V 5 bases and J 5 bases; bases outside gene matches: 5. The CDR3 consists of 13 residues. CDR3 sequence reads: CASSRDRRYGYTF. CDR3 sequence (DNA): TGTGCCAGCAGCCGGGACAGAAGATATGGCTACACCTTC.

The chain combines TRBV18 with TRBJ1-6; a possible D gene is TRBD1 (5 bases). This CDR3 comprises 14 residues. V was shortened by 2 bases and J by 7 bases, with 9 bases between the two germline ends. CDR1 and CDR2 (germline): KGHSH, LQKENI. CDR3 sequence reads: CASSPGDRNSPLHF. The CDR3 coding sequence is TGTGCCAGCTCACCAGGGGACCGAAATTCACCCCTCCACTTT. Together with reference TRBV18 and TRBJ1-6, the CDR3 gives the full variable domain: NAGVMQNPRHLVRRRGQEARLRCSPMKGHSHVYWYRQLPEEGLKFMVYLQKENIIDESGMPKERFSAEFPKEGPSILRIQQVVRGDSAAYFCASSPGDRNSPLHFGNGTRLTVT.

The gene calls are TRBV2 and TRBJ2-7, with 7 positions matching TRBD1. After removal of 4 bases from V and 4 bases from J, the junction contained 4 bases not matched to a gene. Germline V gene sequence: CDR1 SNHLY, CDR2 FYNNEI. CDR3 length equals 13 residues. The CDR3 protein is CASSVQGLYEQYF. The CDR3, as DNA: TGTGCCAGCAGTGTACAGGGGCTTTACGAGCAGTACTTC.

The sample holds one count of this clone. This chain's CDR3 is CASSHITGSNIQYF. The DNA of the CDR3 is TGTGCCAGCAGCCATATTACAGGGTCAAACATTCAGTACTTC. The chain links TRBV14 to TRBJ2-4, with D perhaps TRBD1 (6 bases). Germline V CDR1 and CDR2: SGHDN, FVKESK. V gave up 3 bases and J gave up 6 bases, with 12 bases separating them. The CDR3 is made up of 14 amino acids.

J is TRBJ1-5 and V is TRBV3-1 (or the pseudogene TRBV3-2); the D is unclear. The CDR3 contains 15 residues. V lost 0 bases and J 0 bases, leaving 6 bases between the germline ends. CDR1 LGHDT and CDR2 YNNKEL come from the germline V gene (reference sequence). DNA of the CDR3: TGTGCCAGCAGCCAAGATACAGTTAGCAATCAGCCCCAGCATTTT. Amino acid sequence: CASSQDTVSNQPQHF.

This chain connects TRBV7-9 to TRBJ1-2; TRBD1 aligns across 7 bases. The CDR3 totals 15 residues. The germline gives CDR1 SEHNR, CDR2 FQNEAQ (reference sequence). Trimming took 0 bases from V and 6 from J; bases not matched to a gene: 7. The CDR3 reads CASSLAGGGSDGYTF. CDR3 nucleotides: TGTGCCAGCAGCTTAGCAGGGGGCGGGTCAGATGGCTACACCTTC.

This clone was observed a few times. The chain has TRBV5-5 and TRBJ1-1; 7 nucleotides agree with TRBD1. CDR3 size: 14 residues. Germline loops: CDR1 SGHKS, CDR2 YYEKEE (reference sequence). V was clipped by 4 bases and J by 2 bases; unmatched bases: 5. The CDR3, as DNA: TGTGCCAGCAGCACAAGACAGGGAAACACTGAAGCTTTCTTT. Its translation: CASSTRQGNTEAFF.

The J gene is TRBJ1-6, the V gene TRBV5-1; D remains ambiguous. Per the germline V gene, CDR1 is SGHRS and CDR2 is YFSETQ. This CDR3 comprises 15 residues. Trimming cost V 0 bases and J 10 bases, with 14 bases left between them. As DNA, the CDR3 is TGCGCCAGCAGCTTGGCCCCCGGGATTGAGTCACCCCTCCACTTT. Translating gives CASSLAPGIESPLHF.

The CDR3: CASSRDYYGDNEQFF. For the CDR3, the DNA is TGTGCCAGCAGCCGGGACTACTACGGCGACAATGAGCAGTTCTTC. The V gene is TRBV6-4, the J gene TRBJ2-1, with 7 bases that match TRBD2. Germline V gene lookup returns CDR1 MRHNA and CDR2 SNTAGT. V was pared by 6 bases and J by 5 bases, with 10 bases of the junction left unmatched. The CDR3 has 15 residues.

As regards this clone: At one of its ends the junction is not consistent with the germline gene, which may arise from a read error. The chain links TRBV5-1 to TRBJ1-2, with D unresolved. Per the germline V gene, CDR1 is SGHRS and CDR2 is YFSETQ. The CDR3 spans 13 residues. CDR3 loop: CASSQTANYGYTF. CDR3 DNA sequence: TGCGCCAGCAGCCAGACGGCTAACTATGGCTACACCTTT. Looking up the rest from reference TRBV5-1 and TRBJ1-2 gives the full variable domain: KAGVTQTPRYLIKTRGQQVTLSCSPISGHRSVSWYQQTPGQGLQFLFEYFSETQRNKGNFPGRFSGRQFSNSRSEMNVSTLELGDSALYLCASSQTANYGYTFGSGTRLTVV.

This chain joins TRBV5-1 and TRBJ2-7; no clear D gene. CDR1 SGHRS and CDR2 YFSETQ come from the germline V gene. This CDR3 is 14 amino acids long. V lost 4 bases, J lost 2 bases, and 13 bases lay in between. The CDR3 is CASSHSQTTYEQYF. The CDR3 DNA is TGCGCCAGCAGCCACTCGCAAACTACCTACGAGCAGTACTTC.

This rearrangement joins TRBV6-6 to TRBJ1-3, with D possibly matching TRBD1 (5 bases). Germline V CDR1 and CDR2: MNHNY, SVGAGI (reference sequence). There are 15 residues in the CDR3. The germline V and J ends were trimmed by 6 bases and 0 bases, with 12 bases remaining between them. The CDR3 region has the DNA TGTGCCAGCAGCCTACCAGGGAGCTCTGGAAACACCATATATTTT. Protein: CASSLPGSSGNTIYF.

The chain couples TRBV29-1 to TRBJ2-5; D ambiguous. The germline V and J ends were trimmed by 3 bases and 4 bases, with 12 bases remaining between them. The germline V gene encodes CDR1 SQVTM and CDR2 ANQGSEA. The CDR3 has 13 residues. This chain's CDR3 is CSVEGSPVETQYF. The CDR3 bases are TGCAGCGTTGAGGGCAGCCCCGTAGAGACCCAGTACTTC.

This chain joins TRBV7-3 and TRBJ1-5; TRBD1 agrees at 9 bases. Germline-derived CDR1 and CDR2 are SGHTA and FQGTGA. With 5 bases clipped from V and 2 bases from J, the junction kept 4 bases outside the gene matches. The CDR3 is 15 amino acids. CDR3 coding DNA: TGTGCCAGCAGCCCGACAGGGGGAGGCAATCAGCCCCAGCATTTT. Amino acid sequence: CASSPTGGGNQPQHF.

V gene TRBV12-2 combines with J gene TRBJ1-5; the DNA was not used to check the table's D call, TRBD1. TRBV12-2 is a pseudogene locus. This CDR3 spans 12 amino acids. CDR3 nucleotides: TGTGCAAGTCGCTTAGTCCAGCAGCCCCAGCATTTT. Amino acids: CASRLVQQPQHF.

The V and J genes are TRBV6-6 and TRBJ2-7, with no clear D. Trimming cost V 3 bases and J 0 bases, with 6 bases left between them. The CDR3 length is 13 residues. CDR1 is MNHNY, CDR2 SVGAGI, per germline (reference sequence). CDR3 sequence: CASSYGISYEQYF. The CDR3 DNA reads TGTGCCAGCAGTTATGGCATCTCCTACGAGCAGTACTTC.

This clone showed up just a few times. The chain carries TRBV7-3 and TRBJ2-1; a possible D gene is TRBD2 (6 bases). Between the trimmed V and J ends, which lost 0 bases and 9 bases, there was a span of 12 bases. The CDR3 runs 14 residues. CDR1 and CDR2 (germline): SGHTA, FQGTGA. The CDR3 coding sequence is TGTGCCAGCAGCTTAACGGGCGGGGAGCGTGAGCAGTTCTTC. It codes for CASSLTGGEREQFF.

This clone appeared once. The chain has TRBV28 and TRBJ2-1; TRBD2 aligns across 7 bases. Germline CDR1 is MDHEN and CDR2 is SYDVKM. V dropped 5 bases and J dropped 1; count of bases not matched to a gene: 11. This CDR3 is built from 17 residues. CDR3 nucleotide sequence: TGTGCCAGCAGTCCCTACGAGGCGGGAGCATCCTACAATGAGCAGTTCTTC. Amino acid sequence: CASSPYEAGASYNEQFF.